This T cell receptor (beta chain) appears in the sequencing data of a study of somatic mutations in cytotoxic T cells in rheumatoid arthritis. Turning to the study itself: The researchers flow-sorted some T-cell populations stained with V beta antibodies and got nearly 100% purity, and these included V beta1+ cells sequenced for TCRB. Study results and limitations: Exceedance of 20% of CD8+ cells by the largest CD8+ clone occurred in about an eighth of the 65 patients.

This clone appeared a single time. Its specificity is unknown. There are 12 residues in the CDR3. V dropped 2 bases and J dropped 5 bases, with 6 bases sitting between them. CDR1 is SEHNR and CDR2 is FQNEAQ in the germline V gene (reference sequence). Original processing methods: Patient CD8+ clones larger than 1% rarely matched published virus-specific TCRB sequences. The data were produced by immunoSEQ multiplex PCR, yet TCRdb's version contains in-frame clones alone and is incomplete. V, J and clone size are taken as reported in that table, and D and trimming were inferred from the DNA itself. The sample has 16,000 or so clones, more than 70% seen once.

The chain recombines TRBV7-9 with TRBJ1-1; D remains unclear. The sequenced material came from CD8+ T cells sorted from blood. The TCR originated in an adult with rheumatoid arthritis. In DNA form, the CDR3 reads TGTGCCAGCAGCTTACGAGTGACTGAAGCTTTCTTT. The encoded protein is CASSLRVTEAFF. Looking up the rest from reference TRBV7-9 and TRBJ1-1 gives the full variable domain: DTGVSQNPRHKITKRGQNVTFRCDPISEHNRLYWYRQTLGQGPEFLTYFQNEAQLEKSRLLSDRFSAERPKGSFSTLEIQRTEQGDSAMYLCASSLRVTEAFFGQGTRLTVV.